Presented here are 28 T cell receptor beta chains from one specimen sequenced in a study of blood T cell repertoires in COVID-19. Data came from immunoSEQ multiplex PCR; TCRdb stores just in-frame clones and leaves some out. The data show some 150,000 clones, roughly 86% seen once. The sample was peripheral blood. The receptors were gathered from a man between 35 and 55 years old who had recovered from COVID-19.

This clone was counted between two and nine times. V and J are TRBV4-3 and TRBJ1-4; 11 nucleotides line up with TRBD1. Germline CDR1 reads LGHNA; CDR2 reads YSLEER. After removal of 1 base from V and 7 bases from J, the junction contained 5 bases not matched to a gene. This CDR3 has 16 amino acids. CDR3 sequence: CASSQGAGTGGEKLFF. The CDR3 coding sequence is TGCGCCAGCAGCCAAGGAGCCGGGACAGGGGGTGAAAAACTGTTTTTT.

J is TRBJ1-6 and V is TRBV11-2; D is perhaps TRBD1 (5 bases). The germline V and J ends were trimmed by 6 bases and 10 bases, with 10 bases remaining between them. CDR3 size: 12 residues. Looked up from germline, CDR1 is SGHAT and CDR2 is FQNNGV. The CDR3 DNA reads as TGTGCCAGCAGTCAGGGTTACTCACCCCTCCACTTT. This codes for CASSQGYSPLHF. Filled out from reference TRBV11-2 and TRBJ1-6, the complete variable domain reads EAGVAQSPRYKIIEKRQSVAFWCNPISGHATLYWYQQILGQGPKLLIQFQNNGVVDDSQLPKDRFSAERLKGVDSTLKIQPAKLEDSAVYLCASSQGYSPLHFGNGTRLTVT.

This clone was counted a few times. This chain joins TRBV30 and TRBJ1-2; D gene unclear. CDR3 length: 13 residues. Per the germline V gene, CDR1 is GTSNPN and CDR2 is SVGIG (reference sequence). V was clipped by 0 bases and J by 4 bases, with 9 bases between them. The CDR3 DNA follows: TGTGCCTGGAGTGTACTAAAACCCTATGGCTACACCTTC. Protein sequence: CAWSVLKPYGYTF.

Details on this clone: Its ends do not fully match the called genes, so a read error is possible. This CDR3 reads CASREGRAYEQYF. CDR3 coding DNA: TGTGCCAGCAGGGAAGGGAGGGCCTACGAGCAGTACTTC. The chain is built from TRBV2 and TRBJ2-7; the match to TRBD2 covers 7 bases. CDR1 is SNHLY and CDR2 is FYNNEI in the germline V gene. The CDR3 length is 13 residues. Together with reference TRBV2 and TRBJ2-7, the CDR3 gives the full variable domain: EPEVTQTPSHQVTQMGQEVILRCVPISNHLYFYWYRQILGQKVEFLVSFYNNEISEKSEIFDDQFSVERPDGSNFTLKIRSTKLEDSAMYFCASREGRAYEQYFGPGTRLTVT.

A few counts support this clone. The chain employs TRBV27 and TRBJ1-2; no definite D call. V was pared by 0 bases and J by 3 bases, with 8 bases between. This CDR3 has 14 amino acids. Per germline, CDR1 MNHEY and CDR2 SMNVEV (reference sequence). In DNA form, the CDR3 reads TGTGCCAGCAGTTTATCGTCAGGCGACTATGGCTACACCTTC. This encodes CASSLSSGDYGYTF.

J is TRBJ2-5 and V is TRBV24-1; a weak D match, TRBD1 (6 bases). Germline assignment: CDR1 KGHDR and CDR2 SFDVKD. Trimming stripped 3 bases from V and 5 bases from J, with 18 bases between. This CDR3 has 16 amino acids. CDR3 in amino acids: CATSDRTGTTMETQYF. For the CDR3, the DNA is TGTGCCACCAGTGATCGAACAGGGACGACTATGGAGACCCAGTACTTC.

The chain recombines TRBV5-4 with TRBJ2-1; possibly TRBD2 for D (5 bases). The CDR3 spans 12 residues. Trimming shortened V by 7 bases and J by 5 bases, and 10 bases separated the two germline ends. Germline V CDR1 and CDR2: SGHNT, YYREEE (reference sequence). CDR3 residues: CASGAVNNEQFF. CDR3 coding DNA: TGTGCCAGCGGAGCGGTTAACAATGAGCAGTTCTTC.

In nucleotides, the CDR3 is TGTGCCATCAGTGTATTAGATACGCAGTATTTT. Its translation: CAISVLDTQYF. V is TRBV10-3 and J is TRBJ2-3, with D unclear. V was clipped by 4 bases and J by 5 bases, with 4 bases between them. The CDR3 totals 11 residues. Germline V gives CDR1 ENHRY, CDR2 SYGVKD.

This CDR3 reads CASSPSWGELFF. CDR3 nucleotide sequence: TGTGCCAGCAGCCCTAGTTGGGGGGAGCTGTTTTTT. V gene TRBV3-1 (or the pseudogene TRBV3-2) combines with J gene TRBJ2-2; D uncertain. V dropped 4 bases and J dropped 8 bases, with 8 bases sitting between them. The CDR3 contains 12 residues. Germline CDR1 LGHDT, CDR2 YNNKEL (reference sequence).

CDR3 in DNA: TGTGCCAGCAGCAAGCAGGACACCGGGGAGCTGTTTTTT. It yields the protein CASSKQDTGELFF. This chain links TRBV11-3 with TRBJ2-2; D is unclear. CDR3 length: 13 residues. Germline V CDR1 and CDR2: SGHNT, YENEEA. Trimming took 5 bases from V and 3 from J, leaving 7 bases between them.

The rearrangement joins TRBV6-2 or TRBV6-3 to TRBJ2-7; TRBD1 might be the D (6 bases). CDR1 is MNHEY and CDR2 is SVGEGT in the germline V gene. Deletions cut 2 bases from V and 6 bases from J, with 8 bases between. The CDR3 is 12 residues long. The CDR3 loop is CASSYGRGEQYF. CDR3 sequence (DNA): TGTGCCAGCAGTTACGGCAGGGGCGAGCAGTACTTC.

J is TRBJ2-3 and V is TRBV11-3; 7 positions agree with TRBD2. CDR1 is SGHNT and CDR2 is YENEEA in the germline V gene. The CDR3 has 15 residues. The V and J ends lost 1 base and 4 bases, in that order; junction bases with no gene match: 5. The CDR3 DNA reads as TGTGCCAGCAGCTTAGGGCTGGGGGGGGCAGATACGCAGTATTTT. It yields the protein CASSLGLGGADTQYF.

This rearrangement joins TRBV7-8 to TRBJ2-1; D possibly corresponds to TRBD1 (5 bases). Germline V CDR1 and CDR2: SGHVS, FQNEAQ. This CDR3 region has 14 residues. V dropped 2 bases and J dropped 10 bases, with 15 bases sitting between them. CDR3 DNA sequence: TGTGCCAGCAGCTTAATGGGGCGGACCGGGGAGCAGTTCTTC. Amino acid sequence: CASSLMGRTGEQFF.

This chain connects TRBV6-5 to TRBJ2-1; 8 bases map to TRBD2. Germline CDR1 MNHEY, CDR2 SVGAGI. The CDR3 loop spans 12 amino acids. After removal of 11 bases from V and 4 bases from J, the junction contained 4 bases not matched to a gene. This CDR3 reads CAAASGYNEQFF. In nucleotides, the CDR3 is TGTGCCGCTGCTAGCGGGTACAATGAGCAGTTCTTC.

The chain joins TRBV7-2 to TRBJ2-7; a possible D gene is TRBD1 (5 bases). Germline V gene sequence: CDR1 SGHTA, CDR2 FQGNSA. V was clipped by 1 base and J by 2 bases, with 12 bases between them. This CDR3 comprises 15 residues. In nucleotides, the CDR3 is TGTGCCAGCAGCTTAGTGGCAGGGCCCACCTACGAGCAGTACTTC. The encoded protein is CASSLVAGPTYEQYF.

The DNA for the CDR3 is TGCGCCAGCAGCCGAGCACAGGGCTCGAACACTGAAGCTTTCTTT. Residues: CASSRAQGSNTEAFF. This sequence joins TRBV4-1 and TRBJ1-1, with D possibly being TRBD1 (6 bases). The germline gives CDR1 MGHRA, CDR2 YSYEKL. V shed 4 bases and J shed 1 base, with 13 bases lying between them. The CDR3 spans 15 residues.

The chain is built from TRBV28 and TRBJ2-1; weak D call: TRBD2 (6 bases). CDR3 size: 13 residues. Trimming shortened V by 10 bases and J by 9 bases, and 19 bases separated the two germline ends. Germline lookup yields CDR1 MDHEN and CDR2 SYDVKM. The CDR3 DNA sequence: TGTGCCACAGAGAATTCGGAGGGCATTGAGCAGTTCTTC. Encoded protein: CATENSEGIEQFF.

The chain is built from TRBV4-2 and TRBJ2-2, with 16 bases that match TRBD2. The germline V gene has CDR1 LGHNA and CDR2 YNFKEQ. Trimming removed 4 bases from V and 4 bases from J; junction bases left unmatched: 9. The CDR3 runs to 19 residues. The CDR3 coding sequence is TGTGCCAGCAGCCCCTTGGGACTAGCGGGGGGGCCGAGCACCGGGGAGCTGTTTTTT. Encoded protein: CASSPLGLAGGPSTGELFF.

This chain links TRBV7-2 with TRBJ2-7; D gene ambiguous. The CDR3 totals 14 residues. Germline-derived CDR1 and CDR2 are SGHTA and FQGNSA. V was cut by 1 base and J by 7 bases, with 14 bases left in between. The CDR3 region has the DNA TGTGCCAGCAGCTTAGTCCCAGGCAAACTGGAGCAGTACTTC. Amino acid sequence: CASSLVPGKLEQYF.

This clone has a handful of counts. The genes are TRBV30 and TRBJ2-2; D unclear. V was pared by 4 bases and J by 4 bases, with 10 bases between. The CDR3 runs to 13 residues. Germline V gives CDR1 GTSNPN, CDR2 SVGIG (reference sequence). The CDR3 spells CAWTSSPTGELFF. DNA of the CDR3: TGTGCCTGGACCTCCTCCCCCACCGGGGAGCTGTTTTTT.

The chain carries TRBV9 and TRBJ1-2; weak D call: TRBD1 (6 bases). The V gene lost 0 bases and the J gene lost 4 bases, with 19 bases spanning the gap. This CDR3 contains 17 residues. CDR1 SGDLS and CDR2 YYNGEE come from the germline V gene. CDR3 loop: CASSVVPTGMAPYGYTF. CDR3 sequence (DNA): TGTGCCAGCAGCGTAGTCCCCACAGGGATGGCCCCCTATGGCTACACCTTC.

This chain connects TRBV2 to TRBJ1-5; no clear D. V lost 7 bases and J 7 bases, leaving 20 bases between the germline ends. Germline-derived CDR1 and CDR2 are SNHLY and FYNNEI. The CDR3 has 15 amino acids. The CDR3 protein is CASKTREGSGQPQHF. CDR3 DNA: TGTGCCAGCAAGACCAGAGAGGGATCGGGCCAGCCCCAGCATTTT.

The chain joins TRBV11-2 to TRBJ2-4; D is possibly TRBD2 (5 bases). From germline, CDR1 is SGHAT and CDR2 FQNNGV. There are 15 residues in the CDR3. The V end was cut by 5 bases, the J end by 4 bases, with 15 bases between. The CDR3 nucleotides are TGTGCCAGCAGCCCCAACGGGGAGCGAAAAAACATTCAGTACTTC. Its translation: CASSPNGERKNIQYF.

The CDR3 here is CASSFGPPRAEAFF. The CDR3 coding sequence is TGTGCCAGCAGTTTCGGTCCACCGCGGGCTGAAGCTTTCTTT. The V and J genes are TRBV25-1 and TRBJ1-1; D unresolved. In germline, CDR1 is MGHDK, CDR2 SYGVNS. This CDR3 has 14 residues. V lost 5 bases and J 6 bases, leaving 16 bases between the germline ends.

This clone was counted between two and nine times. Written as DNA, the CDR3 is TGTGCCAGCAGCTTAGCGACAGATCACGGAGCCAACGTCCTGACTTTC. This translates into CASSLATDHGANVLTF. V is TRBV7-3 and J is TRBJ2-6; D might be TRBD1 (5 bases). The germline V gene encodes CDR1 SGHTA and CDR2 FQGTGA. This CDR3 region has 16 residues. V gave up 2 bases and J gave up 7 bases, with 15 bases separating them.

The V call is TRBV7-2, the J call TRBJ2-7, with TRBD2 matching over 13 bases. CDR1 is SGHTA and CDR2 is FQGNSA in the germline V gene. The CDR3 has 15 residues. V lost 4 bases, J lost 6 bases, and 6 bases stayed unmatched. CDR3 sequence: CASSSGLAGVIEQYF. In DNA form, the CDR3 reads TGTGCCAGCAGCTCCGGACTAGCGGGAGTGATCGAGCAGTACTTC.

The rearrangement uses TRBV5-5 and TRBJ1-4, with D maybe TRBD1 (6 bases). V lost 2 bases and J lost 3, with 8 bases in between. The CDR3 has 14 residues. Germline V gives CDR1 SGHKS, CDR2 YYEKEE (reference sequence). This CDR3 reads CASSFRGPNEKLFF. The CDR3, as DNA: TGTGCCAGCAGCTTCAGGGGCCCTAATGAAAAACTGTTTTTT.

The chain has TRBV5-6 and TRBJ1-2; 7 bases fit TRBD1. In germline, CDR1 is SGHDT, CDR2 YYEEEE. With 2 bases clipped from V and 3 bases from J, the junction kept 4 bases outside the gene matches. The CDR3 loop spans 14 amino acids. This chain's CDR3 is CASSFLGGDYGYTF. The DNA for the CDR3 is TGTGCCAGCAGCTTCTTAGGGGGCGACTATGGCTACACCTTC.